The next 17 T cell receptor beta chains were all read from a single sample in a study of a mutant IDH1 vaccine in newly diagnosed glioma. Data came from immunoSEQ multiplex PCR; TCRdb stores just in-frame clones and leaves some out. The sample consists of fewer than 30,000 clones, approximately 87% of them appearing once. Time point in this sample: week 35, safety follow-up. What each vaccine dose contained was 300 ug of mutant IDH1 20-mer peptide, accompanied by topical imiquimod. These TCRs' antigens remain unknown. Sequenced here: PBMCs, sampled from a glioma patient whose treatment included an IDH1 peptide vaccine. The source is a young man with glioma.

This chain uses TRBV30 with TRBJ2-3; 10 positions agree with TRBD2. The V and J ends lost 3 bases and 2 bases, in that order; junction bases with no gene match: 5. Germline V gene lookup returns CDR1 GTSNPN and CDR2 SVGIG (reference sequence). This CDR3 region has 15 residues. CDR3 nucleotide sequence: TGTGCCTGGAGCTTAGCGGGGGGAAACACAGATACGCAGTATTTT. Residues: CAWSLAGGNTDTQYF. The entire variable domain, with the rest obtained from reference TRBV30 and TRBJ2-3, is as follows: SQTIHQWPATLVQPVGSPLSLECTVEGTSNPNLYWYRQAAGRGLQLLFYSVGIGQISSEVPQNLSASRPQDRQFILSSKKLLLSDSGFYLCAWSLAGGNTDTQYFGPGTRLTVL.

A few counts support this clone. The same CDR3 also results from other DNA sequences found in this sample. This chain uses TRBV20-1 with TRBJ2-5; D remains ambiguous. There are 11 residues in the CDR3. V dropped 5 bases and J dropped 5 bases, with 9 bases sitting between them. Looked up from germline, CDR1 is DFQATT and CDR2 is SNEGSKA (reference sequence). CDR3 bases: TGCAGTGCTCCCCTCGGTGAGACCCAGTACTTC. Its protein product is CSAPLGETQYF.

This clone appeared a single time. The chain joins TRBV10-3 to TRBJ1-3; D gene unclear. V lost 8 bases and J lost 0, with 17 bases in between. Germline lookup yields CDR1 ENHRY and CDR2 SYGVKD. The CDR3 has 16 residues. In DNA, the CDR3 is TGTGCCATCTCTGGAGGATCGATCGGCTCTGGAAACACCATATATTTT. It is translated as CAISGGSIGSGNTIYF.

J is TRBJ2-5 and V is TRBV13, with D possibly matching TRBD2 (5 bases). The CDR3 consists of 15 residues. V was pared by 0 bases and J by 5 bases, with 13 bases between. In germline, CDR1 is PRHDT, CDR2 FYEKMQ (reference sequence). The DNA of the CDR3 is TGTGCCAGCAGCTTAGGCCCCCCGGGGAAGGAGACCCAGTACTTC. It codes for CASSLGPPGKETQYF.

This CDR3 reads CASSPGEGAYEQYF. DNA for the CDR3: TGTGCCAGCTCACCAGGGGAGGGGGCCTACGAGCAGTACTTC. The chain uses TRBV18 and TRBJ2-7; tentative D call: TRBD2 (7 bases). Trimming took off 2 bases at V and 2 bases at J, with 10 bases between the two ends. CDR1 and CDR2 (germline): KGHSH, LQKENI. The CDR3 runs 14 residues.

The V call is TRBV2, the J call TRBJ2-1; TRBD2 might be the D (7 bases). CDR1 SNHLY and CDR2 FYNNEI come from the germline V gene. V lost 3 bases and J lost 4, with 16 bases in between. This CDR3 spans 16 amino acids. CDR3 protein: CASSERGLLGYNEQFF. The CDR3 DNA is TGTGCCAGCAGTGAGCGGGGGCTCCTGGGATACAATGAGCAGTTCTTC.

This chain connects TRBV30 to TRBJ2-5; D is ambiguous. Germline CDR1 reads GTSNPN; CDR2 reads SVGIG (reference sequence). Trimming left V 1 base short and J 4 bases short, with 7 bases between. The CDR3 sequence is 12 residues long. The CDR3 coding sequence is TGTGCCTGGAGTGGTGTCGGAGAGACCCAGTACTTC. Amino acids: CAWSGVGETQYF.

The rearrangement joins TRBV5-1 to TRBJ2-1, with 16 bases aligning to TRBD2. Per germline, CDR1 SGHRS and CDR2 YFSETQ. V was clipped by 3 bases and J by 9 bases; unmatched bases: 6. The CDR3 spans 16 residues. CDR3 in amino acids: CASSSGLAGGQGEQFF. The CDR3 nucleotides read TGCGCCAGCAGCTCGGGACTAGCGGGAGGGCAAGGTGAGCAGTTCTTC.

This clone occurred a few times. The J gene is TRBJ1-1, the V gene TRBV18; D unresolved. The CDR3 consists of 13 residues. The germline V gene encodes CDR1 KGHSH and CDR2 LQKENI. With 8 bases removed from V and 0 bases from J, the gap between germline ends came to 10 bases. The CDR3 bases are TGTGCCAGCGCCCAAATCCTGAACACTGAAGCTTTCTTT. This encodes CASAQILNTEAFF. The variable domain in full, with the rest retrieved from reference TRBV18 and TRBJ1-1, is NAGVMQNPRHLVRRRGQEARLRCSPMKGHSHVYWYRQLPEEGLKFMVYLQKENIIDESGMPKERFSAEFPKEGPSILRIQQVVRGDSAAYFCASAQILNTEAFFGQGTRLTVV.

The chain joins TRBV6-5 to TRBJ2-7, with D perhaps being TRBD1 or TRBD2 (5 bases each). The CDR3 runs to 14 residues. In germline, CDR1 is MNHEY, CDR2 SVGAGI. The V end lost 0 bases, the J end lost 7 bases, and 13 bases lay between the germline ends. As DNA, the CDR3 is TGTGCCAGCAGTTACTCGGGAGACAGATGGGAGCAGTACTTC. Its protein is CASSYSGDRWEQYF.

The chain employs TRBV27 and TRBJ2-7; unclear D gene. V lost 0 bases and J 1 base, leaving 7 bases between the germline ends. CDR1 is MNHEY and CDR2 is SMNVEV in the germline V gene (reference sequence). The CDR3 contains 14 residues. The CDR3 DNA is TGTGCCAGCAGTTTATCGGCTGAATCCTACGAGCAGTACTTC. Translation gives CASSLSAESYEQYF.

The J gene is TRBJ1-5, the V gene TRBV6-5, with D possibly matching TRBD1 (6 bases). The CDR3 is 14 amino acids. Per the germline V gene, CDR1 is MNHEY and CDR2 is SVGAGI. Trimming stripped 6 bases from V and 5 bases from J, with 14 bases between. The CDR3 reads CASRPGQNHQPQHF. In DNA, the CDR3 is TGTGCCAGCAGACCGGGACAAAATCATCAGCCCCAGCATTTT.

This chain connects TRBV30 to TRBJ2-1; D is uncertain. Per the germline V gene, CDR1 is GTSNPN and CDR2 is SVGIG (reference sequence). The CDR3 covers 12 residues. V was cut by 3 bases and J by 10 bases, with 13 bases left in between. CDR3 region: CAWSDIAYEQFF. The CDR3 nucleotides are TGTGCCTGGAGCGATATCGCCTACGAGCAGTTCTTC.

The CDR3, as DNA: TGTGCCTGGAGTAGGCGGGGACAGGGTGACCAGCCCCAGCATTTT. Its translation: CAWSRRGQGDQPQHF. V usage is TRBV30 and J usage is TRBJ1-5; 9 bases align to TRBD1. Germline trimming cut 2 bases from V and 7 bases from J; bases unmatched to any gene: 9. The length of the CDR3 is 15 residues. Germline-derived CDR1 and CDR2 are GTSNPN and SVGIG (reference sequence).

Only one count was recorded for this clone. The V and J genes are TRBV12-5 and TRBJ1-1; TRBD1 might be the D (5 bases). The V gene lost 6 bases and the J gene lost 3 bases, with 8 bases spanning the gap. The CDR3 extends over 12 amino acids. Germline V gives CDR1 LGHNT, CDR2 FRNRAP. The CDR3 is CASGRGDTEAFF. The CDR3 bases are TGTGCTAGTGGCCGAGGGGACACTGAAGCTTTCTTT. Combining the CDR3 with reference TRBV12-5 and TRBJ1-1 gives the whole variable domain DARVTQTPRHKVTEMGQEVTMRCQPILGHNTVFWYRQTMMQGLELLAYFRNRAPLDDSGMPKDRFSAEMPDATLATLKIQPSEPRDSAVYFCASGRGDTEAFFGQGTRLTVV.

V usage is TRBV5-1 and J usage is TRBJ1-6; D remains ambiguous. V lost 0 bases and J 10 bases, leaving 17 bases between the germline ends. CDR3 size: 16 residues. CDR1 and CDR2 from the germline V gene are SGHRS and YFSETQ. The CDR3, as DNA: TGCGCCAGCAGCTTGGAGATGGCTTCCGGAGAATCACCCCTCCACTTT. Translating it yields CASSLEMASGESPLHF.

This chain uses TRBV5-1 with TRBJ2-7; TRBD1 is a possible D gene (6 bases). Trimming pared 4 bases from V and 6 bases from J, leaving 14 bases between. The CDR3 loop spans 13 amino acids. The germline V gene encodes CDR1 SGHRS and CDR2 YFSETQ. The CDR3 loop is CASSPTAGVEQYF. The DNA for the CDR3 is TGCGCCAGCAGCCCCACCGCAGGGGTCGAGCAGTACTTC.